This TCR beta chain is drawn from a study of beta chain features in type 1 diabetes. Study results and limitations: Shortening that was moderate but significant affected the TCRB CDR3s of Type 1 diabetes patients in all four CD4+ subsets.

Sequenced material consisted of expressed TCRB transcripts (all of the isolated RNA was reverse transcribed). Repertoires were generated with immunoSEQ multiplex PCR, while TCRdb's copy carries only in-frame clones and drops some. This sample yields hundreds of thousands of clones, of which roughly a tenth are seen a single time; about 0.018% belongs to the top ten. The CDR3 runs to 13 residues. Looked up from germline, CDR1 is SEHNR and CDR2 is FQNEAQ (reference sequence). V lost 5 bases to trimming and J lost 10 bases, with 17 bases between them. On average, the one heparinised blood draw given by each donor was approximately 120 mL. A CD45RO/CCR7/CD25/CD127/CD95/CD27 panel sorted naive, central memory, regulatory and stem cell-like memory CD4+ cells. This clone was found a few times. Its antigen is not identified.

The chain carries TRBV7-9 and TRBJ1-1, with D perhaps TRBD1 (6 bases). Source material: naive CD4+ T cells from blood. This clonotype was sampled from a young man with type 1 diabetes. The CDR3 region has the DNA TGTGCCAGCAGCCGGGACCCAGACAGGTTAGCTTTCTTT. This encodes CASSRDPDRLAFF.